The entry below gives a single T cell receptor beta chain sequence along with its context. One junction end does not reproduce the germline sequence, and a read error may be involved. These data are taken from a study of tumor and adjacent non-tumor tissue in lung cancer. Three rounds of nested PCR, following a modified ARM-PCR protocol, produced the TCRbeta library. TCRdb used MiXCR to reprocess the multiplex PCR reads, holding one entry per CDR3 protein. The sample includes about 100,000 distinct CDR3 sequences, 65% of them seen just once. The CDR3 is 16 amino acids. In germline, CDR1 is SGHNT, CDR2 YENEEA. The template was RNA from unsorted bulk tissue. The normal lung tissue was taken more than 3 cm from the tumor edge. Chemotherapy-naive patients with new lung cancer underwent thoracic surgery in China, August–late 2014.

Sample: distant non-tumor lung tissue. The chain links TRBV11-3 to TRBJ2-2, with 7 positions matching TRBD2. This sequence was found in a man aged 25 to 40 with non-small cell lung cancer. CDR3 sequence: CASSPYTSENTGELLF. The CDR3 DNA follows: TGTGCCAGTAGCCCCTACACTAGCGAGAACACCGGGGAGCTGCTTTTT.